Listed below are T cell receptor beta chains from one sample, sequenced in a study of shared clonotypes between healthy human individuals. Using immunoSEQ multiplex PCR, the repertoire was profiled, and TCRdb retains in-frame clones only, with some absent. The repertoire includes 90,000 to 150,000 clones, 68% of them detected once, and 24% sits in the top ten. The material sequenced was memory CD8+ T cells sorted from blood. The receptors were gathered from a woman aged 25-40 years in good health. The CDR3 runs from the conserved cysteine through the conserved F or W. D genes are given only for firm matches. Rows give clone size only sometimes, using once, few, many, or a class for an expanded clone.

D gene: .; V gene: TRBV5-1; J gene: TRBJ2-6; clone size: .; CDR3 DNA: TGCGCCAGCAGCTTCTTTGACTCTGGGGCCAACGTCCTGACTTTC; CDR3 protein: CASSFFDSGANVLTF
D gene: TRBD1; V gene: TRBV29-1; J gene: TRBJ1-1; clone size: many; CDR3 DNA: TGCAGCGTGGGACAGGGGGAGGCCACTGAAGCTTTCTTT; CDR3 protein: CSVGQGEATEAFF
D gene: .; V gene: TRBV27; J gene: TRBJ2-1; clone size: once; CDR3 DNA: TGTGCCAGCAGTTGGATTTGGAGCAATGAGCAGTTCTTC; CDR3 protein: CASSWIWSNEQFF
D gene: .; V gene: TRBV28; J gene: TRBJ1-1; clone size: .; CDR3 DNA: TGTGCCAGCAGTTTAATTATTCAGGGTTATATGAACACTGAAGCTTTCTTT; CDR3 protein: CASSLIIQGYMNTEAFF
D gene: TRBD1; V gene: TRBV5-8; J gene: TRBJ2-3; clone size: .; CDR3 DNA: TGTGCCAGCAGCCCCGACAGGGGATACACAGATACGCAGTATTTT; CDR3 protein: CASSPDRGYTDTQYF
D gene: .; V gene: TRBV5-1; J gene: TRBJ2-3; clone size: .; CDR3 DNA: TGCGCCAGCAAGTCCGCTGCAGATACGCAGTATTTT; CDR3 protein: CASKSAADTQYF
D gene: .; V gene: TRBV7-3; J gene: TRBJ2-2; clone size: .; CDR3 DNA: TGTGCCAGCAGCGCCCTGAGGAACACCGGGGAGCTGTTTTTT; CDR3 protein: CASSALRNTGELFF
D gene: TRBD2; V gene: TRBV13; J gene: TRBJ2-7; clone size: once; CDR3 DNA: TGTGCCAGCAGCACCAGGACTAGCGGATCCTACGAGCAGTACTTC; CDR3 protein: CASSTRTSGSYEQYF
D gene: .; V gene: TRBV6-6; J gene: TRBJ2-7; clone size: .; CDR3 DNA: TGTGCCAGCAGTTCCCCGCACAGCTCCTACGAGCAGTACTTC; CDR3 protein: CASSSPHSSYEQYF
D gene: TRBD1; V gene: TRBV29-1; J gene: TRBJ1-3; clone size: .; CDR3 DNA: TGCAGCGCCGAGACAGGGGTGGCAGGAAACACCATATATTTT; CDR3 protein: CSAETGVAGNTIYF
D gene: .; V gene: TRBV28; J gene: TRBJ2-7; clone size: .; CDR3 DNA: TGTGCCAGCAGGAACGACAGGCACCCTTCCTACGAGCAGTACTTC; CDR3 protein: CASRNDRHPSYEQYF
D gene: TRBD2; V gene: TRBV28; J gene: TRBJ2-7; clone size: .; CDR3 DNA: TGTGCCAGCGGCAGGCTGGGACTAGCGGGAGTTCAGTACTTC; CDR3 protein: CASGRLGLAGVQYF
D gene: TRBD2; V gene: TRBV11-2; J gene: TRBJ2-1; clone size: .; CDR3 DNA: TGTGCCAGCAGCTTAGCCCCTTTAGCGGGCGGCTACAATGAGCAGTTCTTC; CDR3 protein: CASSLAPLAGGYNEQFF
D gene: .; V gene: TRBV6-1; J gene: TRBJ1-2; clone size: .; CDR3 DNA: TGTGCCAGCGGGCCTCTGAACGCTAGGCGCTATGGCTACACCTTC; CDR3 protein: CASGPLNARRYGYTF
D gene: .; V gene: TRBV7-9; J gene: TRBJ2-3; clone size: few; CDR3 DNA: TGTGCCAGCAGCTCACATGCTGGACAGCCTATATTCACAGATACGCAGTATTTT; CDR3 protein: CASSSHAGQPIFTDTQYF
D gene: TRBD2; V gene: TRBV5-4; J gene: TRBJ2-1; clone size: .; CDR3 DNA: TGTGCCAGCGGGACTAGCGGCAACAATGAGCAGTTCTTC; CDR3 protein: CASGTSGNNEQFF
D gene: TRBD1; V gene: TRBV10-3; J gene: TRBJ1-6; clone size: .; CDR3 DNA: TGTGCCATCAGCGGGGACAGGGCTCCAAATTCACCCCTCCACTTT; CDR3 protein: CAISGDRAPNSPLHF
D gene: TRBD2; V gene: TRBV25-1; J gene: TRBJ2-2; clone size: .; CDR3 DNA: TGTGCCAGCAGTGAAGTAGCGGGAGGGCAGATCGGGGAGCTGTTTTTT; CDR3 protein: CASSEVAGGQIGELFF
D gene: TRBD2; V gene: TRBV13; J gene: TRBJ2-7; clone size: .; CDR3 DNA: TGTGCCAGCAGCTCCGGTTCTAGCGGGAGTGAAGAGCAGTACTTC; CDR3 protein: CASSSGSSGSEEQYF
D gene: .; V gene: TRBV27; J gene: TRBJ1-5; clone size: .; CDR3 DNA: TGTGCCAGCAGTTTATGGGGGGGGGCTTTCAATCAGCCCCAGCATTTT; CDR3 protein: CASSLWGGAFNQPQHF
D gene: .; V gene: TRBV11-2; J gene: TRBJ1-3; clone size: .; CDR3 DNA: TGTGCCAGCAGCCTGGGGGGGGGAAGTGGAAACACCATATATTTT; CDR3 protein: CASSLGGGSGNTIYF
D gene: TRBD2; V gene: TRBV4-2; J gene: TRBJ2-7; clone size: many; CDR3 DNA: TGTGCCAGCAGCCAAGTAGGAGGCGGGAGGGCTTTAGAGCAGTACTTC; CDR3 protein: CASSQVGGGRALEQYF
D gene: TRBD2; V gene: TRBV28; J gene: TRBJ2-5; clone size: .; CDR3 DNA: TGTGCCAGCAGGATAGCGGGAGCGTTCCAAGAGACCCAGTACTTC; CDR3 protein: CASRIAGAFQETQYF
D gene: .; V gene: TRBV10-1; J gene: TRBJ2-7; clone size: .; CDR3 DNA: TGCGCCAGCAGTGATCCGAACGGGAGAGGCGAGCAGTACTTC; CDR3 protein: CASSDPNGRGEQYF
D gene: .; V gene: TRBV11-2; J gene: TRBJ2-7; clone size: .; CDR3 DNA: TGTGCCAGCAGCTTAGATGCCGGGGAGCAGTACTTC; CDR3 protein: CASSLDAGEQYF
D gene: .; V gene: TRBV27; J gene: TRBJ2-7; clone size: .; CDR3 DNA: TGTGTTCGCAGCGGAGCCTACGAGCAGTACTTC; CDR3 protein: CVRSGAYEQYF
D gene: TRBD1; V gene: TRBV5-1; J gene: TRBJ2-3; clone size: .; CDR3 DNA: TGCGCCAGCAGCCCCACTCCACAGGGGGTTTTGGCCTTTTCTAGCACAGATACGCAGTATTTT; CDR3 protein: CASSPTPQGVLAFSSTDTQYF
D gene: TRBD1; V gene: TRBV6-1; J gene: TRBJ2-7; clone size: once; CDR3 DNA: TGTGCCAGCAGGGAACAGGGGGCGAGCTACGAGCAGTACTTC; CDR3 protein: CASREQGASYEQYF
D gene: .; V gene: TRBV7-2; J gene: TRBJ1-5; clone size: many; CDR3 DNA: TGTGCCAGCACGGGCGGCCAGTATGATCAGCCCCAGCATTTT; CDR3 protein: CASTGGQYDQPQHF
D gene: .; V gene: TRBV5-1; J gene: TRBJ1-5; clone size: .; CDR3 DNA: TGCGCCAGCAGCTTGGCAGGAATTAGCAATCAGCCCCAGCATTTT; CDR3 protein: CASSLAGISNQPQHF
D gene: TRBD2; V gene: TRBV6-1; J gene: TRBJ2-1; clone size: .; CDR3 DNA: TGTGCCAGCACGACTAGCGGGAGCAATGAGCAGTTCTTC; CDR3 protein: CASTTSGSNEQFF
D gene: TRBD1; V gene: TRBV4-1; J gene: TRBJ1-1; clone size: .; CDR3 DNA: TGCGCCAGCAGCCAACCCGGACAGGGCAAGAACACTGAAGCTTTCTTT; CDR3 protein: CASSQPGQGKNTEAFF
D gene: .; V gene: TRBV7-9; J gene: TRBJ2-7; clone size: .; CDR3 DNA: TGTGCCAGCAGCTTCCCGGGGATCTACGAGCAGTACTTC; CDR3 protein: CASSFPGIYEQYF
D gene: .; V gene: TRBV6-5; J gene: TRBJ1-1; clone size: .; CDR3 DNA: TGTGCCAGCAGTACCCCCGGGACGGTGAACACTGAAGCTTTCTTT; CDR3 protein: CASSTPGTVNTEAFF
D gene: .; V gene: TRBV28; J gene: TRBJ1-6; clone size: .; CDR3 DNA: TGTGCCAGCAGTCCTCTCCGGGACGATGCTCCACCCCTCCACTTT; CDR3 protein: CASSPLRDDAPPLHF
D gene: TRBD1; V gene: TRBV2; J gene: TRBJ1-1; clone size: .; CDR3 DNA: TGTGCCACCATTAACGGAGGGGGCTCCTTCTCTGAAGCTTTCTTT; CDR3 protein: CATINGGGSFSEAFF
D gene: .; V gene: TRBV6-4; J gene: TRBJ2-1; clone size: .; CDR3 DNA: TGTGCCAGCAGTCCGACCCCCGAACCGGGTAATGAGCAGTTCTTC; CDR3 protein: CASSPTPEPGNEQFF
D gene: .; V gene: TRBV7-8; J gene: TRBJ2-5; clone size: .; CDR3 DNA: TGTGCCAGCAGCCGTATATACGGGACTCAACAAGAGACCCAGTACTTC; CDR3 protein: CASSRIYGTQQETQYF
D gene: .; V gene: TRBV30; J gene: TRBJ1-1; clone size: few; CDR3 DNA: TGTGCCTGGAGTGTTTTGGCTGAAGCTTTCTTT; CDR3 protein: CAWSVLAEAFF
D gene: TRBD1; V gene: TRBV7-2; J gene: TRBJ2-7; clone size: .; CDR3 DNA: TGTGCCAGCAGGTCGACAGGGAAGTACGAGCAGTACTTC; CDR3 protein: CASRSTGKYEQYF
D gene: .; V gene: TRBV5-6; J gene: TRBJ2-7; clone size: few; CDR3 DNA: TGTGCCAGCAGCTTGGGGTGGGTGGAGGGTAACGAGCAGTACTTC; CDR3 protein: CASSLGWVEGNEQYF
D gene: .; V gene: TRBV5-1; J gene: TRBJ2-7; clone size: .; CDR3 DNA: TGCGCCAGCAGGTTTGAGATGGGGTTCTACGAGCAGTACTTC; CDR3 protein: CASRFEMGFYEQYF
D gene: .; V gene: TRBV6-5; J gene: TRBJ2-3; clone size: once; CDR3 DNA: TGTGCCAGCAGGATAGGTGGGGCGGATACGCAGTATTTT; CDR3 protein: CASRIGGADTQYF
D gene: .; V gene: TRBV7-9; J gene: TRBJ2-3; clone size: once; CDR3 DNA: TGTGCCAGCCGACCGCCTCCGGGAGCCGGCACAGATACGCAGTATTTT; CDR3 protein: CASRPPPGAGTDTQYF
D gene: .; V gene: TRBV30; J gene: TRBJ2-1; clone size: .; CDR3 DNA: TGTGCCTGGTGTTTGGACTCCTACAATGAGCAGTTCTTC; CDR3 protein: CAWCLDSYNEQFF
D gene: .; V gene: TRBV10-2; J gene: TRBJ2-2; clone size: few; CDR3 DNA: TGCGCCAGCACGGGCGAGGTCTCAAACACCGGGGAGCTGTTTTTT; CDR3 protein: CASTGEVSNTGELFF
D gene: .; V gene: TRBV11-2; J gene: TRBJ2-5; clone size: .; CDR3 DNA: TGTGCCAGCAGCCCGCGGGACAGCGGGACCCAGTACTTC; CDR3 protein: CASSPRDSGTQYF
D gene: .; V gene: TRBV6-4; J gene: TRBJ2-2; clone size: .; CDR3 DNA: TGTGCCAGCAGTGACGGAGAGACCGGGGAGCTGTTTTTT; CDR3 protein: CASSDGETGELFF
D gene: .; V gene: TRBV6-5; J gene: TRBJ2-6; clone size: .; CDR3 DNA: TGTGCCAGCAGTATAGGTCCGGACAGGGCCAACGTCCTGACTTTC; CDR3 protein: CASSIGPDRANVLTF
D gene: .; V gene: TRBV29-1; J gene: TRBJ2-1; clone size: .; CDR3 DNA: TGCAGCGTTGAGAGCACAGACCGCTCCTACAATGAGCAGTTCTTC; CDR3 protein: CSVESTDRSYNEQFF
D gene: TRBD1; V gene: TRBV7-6; J gene: TRBJ2-7; clone size: .; CDR3 DNA: TGTGCCAGCAGCCTTGGGACAGTCTCCTCCTACGAGCAGTACTTC; CDR3 protein: CASSLGTVSSYEQYF
D gene: .; V gene: TRBV4-1; J gene: TRBJ2-2; clone size: .; CDR3 DNA: TGCGCCAGCAGCCATCGACCCACCGGGGAGCTGTTTTTT; CDR3 protein: CASSHRPTGELFF
D gene: .; V gene: TRBV6-5; J gene: TRBJ2-6; clone size: .; CDR3 DNA: TGTGCCAGCAGTTCACAACTCTCTGGGGCCAACGTCCTGACTTTC; CDR3 protein: CASSSQLSGANVLTF
D gene: .; V gene: TRBV7-9; J gene: TRBJ1-3; clone size: few; CDR3 DNA: TGTGCCAGCTCAACGACCGGGACGGCAGGAAACACCATATATTTT; CDR3 protein: CASSTTGTAGNTIYF
D gene: TRBD1; V gene: TRBV27; J gene: TRBJ1-1; clone size: .; CDR3 DNA: TGTGCCAGCAGTCCCTGGCACAGGGGCACTGAAGCTTTCTTT; CDR3 protein: CASSPWHRGTEAFF
D gene: .; V gene: TRBV27; J gene: TRBJ2-2; clone size: .; CDR3 DNA: TGTGCCAGCAGTCTTTGGGACTCCAACACCGGGGAGCTGTTTTTT; CDR3 protein: CASSLWDSNTGELFF
D gene: .; V gene: TRBV11-2; J gene: TRBJ2-1; clone size: .; CDR3 DNA: TGTGCCAGCAGCTTAGTTTACGGTCTACCCTACAATGAGCAGTTCTTC; CDR3 protein: CASSLVYGLPYNEQFF